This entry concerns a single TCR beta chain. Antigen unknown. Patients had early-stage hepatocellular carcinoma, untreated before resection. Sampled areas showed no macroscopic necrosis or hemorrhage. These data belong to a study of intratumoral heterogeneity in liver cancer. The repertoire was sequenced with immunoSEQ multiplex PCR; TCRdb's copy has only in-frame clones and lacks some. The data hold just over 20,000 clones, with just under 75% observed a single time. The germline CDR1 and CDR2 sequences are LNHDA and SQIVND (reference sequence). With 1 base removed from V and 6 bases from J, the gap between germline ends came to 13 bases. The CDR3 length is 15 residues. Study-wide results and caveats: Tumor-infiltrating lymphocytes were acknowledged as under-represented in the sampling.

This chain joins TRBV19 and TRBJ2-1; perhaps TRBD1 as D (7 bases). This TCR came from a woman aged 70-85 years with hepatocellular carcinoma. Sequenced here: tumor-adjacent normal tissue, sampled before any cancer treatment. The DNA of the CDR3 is TGTGCCAGTAGTATAGGAACAGGGGAGGTCAATGAGCAGTTCTTC. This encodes CASSIGTGEVNEQFF.